This T cell receptor (beta chain) was captured in a study of T cells in Graves' hyperthyroidism and ophthalmopathy. There were TCR beta CDR3 regions amplified from RNA transcripts. The study used the HTBI primer set for a first-round RT-PCR of the TCR CDR3. TCRdb passed the multiplex PCR reads through MiXCR, listing each CDR3 protein once. The sample consists of roughly 290,000 distinct CDR3 sequences, about 13% of them appearing once. The table lists this clonotype with many counts. V dropped 2 bases and J dropped 1; count of bases not matched to a gene: 2. The CDR3 has 15 residues. Germline CDR1 reads SNHLY; CDR2 reads FYNNEI.

Sequences were obtained from blood. This sequence originates from a woman in her forties with Graves' hyperthyroidism. The chain recombines TRBV2 with TRBJ2-4; TRBD2 matches at 7 bases. DNA for the CDR3: TGTGCCAGCAGTGAACGGGAGGTTGCCAAAAACATTCAGTACTTC. Amino acids: CASSEREVAKNIQYF.